The present entry profiles one T cell receptor (beta chain) with its context. Its target is not known. This CDR3 region has 13 residues. V was trimmed by 6 bases and J by 5 bases, leaving 13 bases between them. Germline V gives CDR1 MNHEY, CDR2 SMNVEV (reference sequence). This entry comes from a study of OX40 agonist ivuxolimab in advanced cancers. The overall study: Anti-PD-1, anti-PD-L1 or anti-CTLA-4 therapy given earlier was allowed, and 35% to 50% had some.

The method was immunoSEQ multiplex PCR; TCRdb's version includes in-frame clones alone and lacks a portion of them. This repertoire shows about 130,000 clones, 85% to 95% found once; its top ten account for roughly 0.8%. Samples of blood were obtained at baseline, on cycle 4 day 1, and on cycle 7 day 1. Study-wide points: At 0.1 to 3.0 mg/kg and by week 6, CD4+ and CD8+ T cells in the blood had expanded clonally.

Here the sequenced sample was CD4+ or CD8+ T cells sorted from blood, taken in a trial of the OX40 agonist ivuxolimab. The J gene is TRBJ1-1, the V gene TRBV27; perhaps TRBD1 as D (5 bases). The clonotype originates from an adult with an advanced solid tumor such as melanoma, head and neck, liver or kidney cancer. In nucleotides, the CDR3 is TGTGCCAGCAGGGAATTTGGGGGAACTGAAGCTTTCTTT. Protein product: CASREFGGTEAFF.